Below, one T cell receptor beta chain is given with its context. In the original processing: Reference gene primer amplification gave nucleated cell count estimates. Generated by immunoSEQ multiplex PCR, the TCRdb table keeps only in-frame clones and is missing some. V and J calls and clone size are those listed in that table; D and trimming were worked out from the DNA. The sample records some 210,000 clones, 83% being singletons. The sample comes from a study of blood T cell repertoires in COVID-19. Turning to the study itself: Collection of acute and convalescent COVID-19 samples took place in the United States, Italy and Spain. In each case, the material was cDNA or gDNA derived from T cells, B-cell-depleted T cells, or PBMCs.

The germline CDR1 and CDR2 sequences are LNHDA and SQIVND (reference sequence). This CDR3 is 15 amino acids long. J was trimmed by 1 base and V by 1 base; bases with no gene match: 4. This clonotype was obtained from a man aged 50-59 years with active or convalescent COVID-19. The sample consisted of peripheral blood. The rearrangement uses TRBV19 and TRBJ2-7; 7 nucleotides align to TRBD2. CDR3 loop: CASSIGASGSYEQYF. CDR3 nucleotides: TGTGCCAGTAGTATAGGGGCTAGCGGATCCTACGAGCAGTACTTC.